Following are 30 T cell receptor beta chains from one sample sequenced in a study of blood T cell repertoires in COVID-19 (dated by TCRdb to about 2020). Libraries came from the immunoSEQ multiplex PCR assay. As stored in TCRdb, this immuneACCESS dataset retains in-frame rearrangements with V and J assigned. A fraction of the clones does not appear; measured against another copy, unresolved V genes explain less than half of the discrepancy, and the remainder lacks a known reason. In all, the sample holds 250,000 to 350,000 clones, and more than 70% of those were seen once. Around 8% of the sample is taken by the ten largest. Sequencing used peripheral blood. The receptor source for this set is a woman in her forties or fifties who had recovered from COVID-19.

The chain employs TRBV24-1 and TRBJ2-3; 7 bases align to TRBD1. The trim removed 5 bases at V and 2 bases at J, leaving 3 bases unmatched. The CDR3 totals 14 residues. Germline V gives CDR1 KGHDR, CDR2 SFDVKD. The CDR3 spells CATSARGNTDTQYF. CDR3 bases: TGTGCCACCAGTGCCAGGGGGAACACAGATACGCAGTATTTT.

The chain is built from TRBV10-1 and TRBJ2-1; perhaps TRBD2 as D (7 bases). CDR1 is WNHNN and CDR2 is SYGVQD in the germline V gene (reference sequence). V dropped 8 bases and J dropped 7 bases, with 9 bases sitting between them. The length of the CDR3 is 11 residues. The CDR3 nucleotides are TGCGCCAGCGGGGGGGCAAATGAGCAGTTCTTC. It is translated as CASGGANEQFF.

The V and J genes are TRBV5-1 and TRBJ2-5; D remains ambiguous. Germline CDR1 reads SGHRS; CDR2 reads YFSETQ. This CDR3 is built from 13 residues. V was shortened by 6 bases and J by 2 bases, with 11 bases between the two germline ends. CDR3 amino acids: CASTQYSQETQYF. The CDR3 DNA sequence: TGCGCCAGCACCCAGTATTCGCAAGAGACCCAGTACTTC. The full variable domain, rest sourced from reference TRBV5-1 and TRBJ2-5, is KAGVTQTPRYLIKTRGQQVTLSCSPISGHRSVSWYQQTPGQGLQFLFEYFSETQRNKGNFPGRFSGRQFSNSRSEMNVSTLELGDSALYLCASTQYSQETQYFGPGTRLLVL.

This clone was counted only a few times. The rearrangement uses TRBV5-4 and TRBJ1-1; D might be TRBD1 (5 bases). V lost 5 bases, J lost 1 base, and 12 bases lay in between. This CDR3 comprises 14 residues. Germline CDR1 is SGHNT and CDR2 is YYREEE (reference sequence). As DNA, the CDR3 is TGTGCCAGCAGAGCCGGGGGGGAGAACACTGAAGCTTTCTTT. Translated: CASRAGGENTEAFF.

This chain joins TRBV6-5 and TRBJ1-2; 7 bases match TRBD1. The CDR3 loop spans 13 amino acids. The trim removed 8 bases at V and 7 bases at J, leaving 10 bases unmatched. Germline CDR1 and CDR2: MNHEY and SVGAGI. Written as DNA, the CDR3 is TGTGCCAGCTGCAAAAGGGGGCTCTCTGGCTACACCTTC. As protein: CASCKRGLSGYTF.

This chain connects TRBV2 to TRBJ2-7; possibly TRBD1 for D (5 bases). V was cut by 5 bases and J by 3 bases, with 11 bases left in between. The CDR3 length is 13 residues. The germline V gene encodes CDR1 SNHLY and CDR2 FYNNEI. The CDR3 region is CASSLGQDYEQYF. The CDR3 DNA reads as TGTGCCAGCAGTCTCGGACAAGACTACGAGCAGTACTTC.

V gene TRBV4-3 combines with J gene TRBJ1-2; D is uncertain. The CDR3 contains 14 residues. Deletions cut 0 bases from V and 7 bases from J, with 12 bases between. CDR1 is LGHNA and CDR2 is YSLEER in the germline V gene. The CDR3 region is CASSQETGSGGYTF. CDR3 coding DNA: TGCGCCAGCAGCCAAGAAACGGGGTCGGGTGGCTACACCTTC.

The CDR3 here is CASSRASLVRSEQYF. For the CDR3, the DNA is TGTGCCAGCAGCCGAGCCTCGCTGGTGCGGAGCGAGCAGTACTTC. The chain joins TRBV2 to TRBJ2-7; D not certain. Trimming left V 6 bases short and J 6 bases short, with 21 bases between. The CDR3 sequence is 15 residues long. Germline CDR1 SNHLY, CDR2 FYNNEI. Based on the CDR3 plus reference TRBV2 and TRBJ2-7, the full variable domain is EPEVTQTPSHQVTQMGQEVILRCVPISNHLYFYWYRQILGQKVEFLVSFYNNEISEKSEIFDDQFSVERPDGSNFTLKIRSTKLEDSAMYFCASSRASLVRSEQYFGPGTRLTVT.

The rearrangement joins TRBV6-2 or TRBV6-3 to TRBJ2-5, with 7 bases that match TRBD2. CDR1 and CDR2 (germline): MNHEY, SVGEGT. The trim removed 2 bases at V and 1 base at J, leaving 10 bases unmatched. This CDR3 is 17 amino acids long. The DNA of the CDR3 is TGTGCCAGCAGTTACCCTAGCGGCTCCTACCCCCAAGAGACCCAGTACTTC. Its protein is CASSYPSGSYPQETQYF.

The V gene is TRBV28, the J gene TRBJ2-1; 7 positions match TRBD2. There are 15 residues in the CDR3. Germline trimming cut 2 bases from V and 4 bases from J; bases unmatched to any gene: 5. Germline CDR1 is MDHEN and CDR2 is SYDVKM. CDR3 in DNA: TGTGCCAGCAGTTTAGGACTAGATTCATACAATGAGCAGTTCTTC. It encodes CASSLGLDSYNEQFF.

The chain carries TRBV6-6 and TRBJ1-6, with a possible D match to TRBD1 (5 bases). CDR3 size: 15 residues. Trimming took 4 bases from V and 8 from J, leaving 15 bases between them. The germline CDR1 and CDR2 sequences are MNHNY and SVGAGI (reference sequence). CDR3 sequence: CASSLSRDWDSPLHF. The CDR3, as DNA: TGTGCCAGCAGTTTATCCCGGGACTGGGATTCACCCCTCCACTTT.

A few counts support this clone. The V gene is TRBV19, the J gene TRBJ1-5; 8 bases match TRBD1. The CDR3 is 14 amino acids. Per the germline V gene, CDR1 is LNHDA and CDR2 is SQIVND (reference sequence). Trimming removed 7 bases from V and 5 bases from J; junction bases left unmatched: 7. The CDR3 here is CASNFDRGYQPQHF. The CDR3 DNA reads TGTGCCAGTAATTTCGACAGGGGTTATCAGCCCCAGCATTTT.

V gene TRBV5-4 combines with J gene TRBJ2-1, with a tentative D call TRBD1 (6 bases). This CDR3 has 15 amino acids. Trimming took off 4 bases at V and 6 bases at J, with 17 bases between the two ends. Looked up from germline, CDR1 is SGHNT and CDR2 is YYREEE (reference sequence). CDR3 nucleotide sequence: TGTGCCAGCAGCCCCGACAGGCAACGGGGCAATGAGCAGTTCTTC. Translated, it gives CASSPDRQRGNEQFF.

This clone is a singleton in its sample. The V gene is TRBV5-4, the J gene TRBJ2-5; 12 bases fit TRBD2. V was pared by 3 bases and J by 5 bases, with 8 bases of the junction left unmatched. The CDR3 is 16 amino acids. Germline CDR1 reads SGHNT; CDR2 reads YYREEE (reference sequence). The chain's CDR3 is CASSSLNLAGGETQYF. In DNA, the CDR3 is TGTGCCAGCAGCTCACTTAACCTAGCGGGAGGGGAGACCCAGTACTTC. Combining the CDR3 with reference TRBV5-4 and TRBJ2-5 gives the whole variable domain ETGVTQSPTHLIKTRGQQVTLRCSSQSGHNTVSWYQQALGQGPQFIFQYYREEENGRGNFPPRFSGLQFPNYSSELNVNALELDDSALYLCASSSLNLAGGETQYFGPGTRLLVL.

The V gene is TRBV6-1, the J gene TRBJ1-1; possibly TRBD1 for D (5 bases). V lost 1 base to trimming and J lost 4 bases, with 13 bases between them. Germline V lookup: CDR1 MNHNS, CDR2 SASEGT. This CDR3 contains 15 residues. The CDR3 DNA is TGTGCCAGCAGTGAAGTGGGGGGTTCCGGCACTGAAGCTTTCTTT. Its translation is CASSEVGGSGTEAFF.

In its sample, this clone was seen a few times. The chain recombines TRBV4-3 with TRBJ2-2; the match to TRBD2 covers 11 bases. After removal of 1 base from V and 0 bases from J, the junction contained 4 bases not matched to a gene. Germline V gene data show CDR1 as LGHNA and CDR2 as YSLEER. This CDR3 contains 18 residues. In nucleotides, the CDR3 is TGCGCCAGCAGCCAAGCCTGGACTAGCGGGTCGAACACCGGGGAGCTGTTTTTT. Encoded protein: CASSQAWTSGSNTGELFF.

The gene calls are TRBV6-6 and TRBJ1-2; tentatively, D is TRBD1 (5 bases). Germline-derived CDR1 and CDR2 are MNHNY and SVGAGI (reference sequence). This CDR3 has 13 residues. Trimming removed 8 bases at V and 1 base at J, with 11 bases between. CDR3 DNA: TGTGCCAGCGGAGCAGGGATTAACTATGGCTACACCTTC. This encodes CASGAGINYGYTF.

The V call is TRBV9, the J call TRBJ2-5; possible D gene TRBD1, 7 bases. Trimming pared 3 bases from V and 5 bases from J, leaving 17 bases between. CDR1 and CDR2 (germline): SGDLS, YYNGEE. This CDR3 spans 15 amino acids. The CDR3 DNA reads TGTGCCAGCAGCGAGGGGGCGGGGACAACGGAGACCCAGTACTTC. Translation: CASSEGAGTTETQYF.

The chain couples TRBV30 to TRBJ2-2, with 8 bases fitting TRBD1. This CDR3 is 16 amino acids long. Germline CDR1 is GTSNPN and CDR2 is SVGIG (reference sequence). The V segment lost 4 bases and the J segment 5 bases; nucleotides outside the gene matches: 12. The CDR3 loop reads CAWTTARGRWTGELFF. CDR3 bases: TGTGCCTGGACAACCGCCAGGGGGCGATGGACCGGGGAGCTGTTTTTT.

The CDR3 loop is CASSQELIVGQRGGIYEQYF. Written as DNA, the CDR3 is TGCGCCAGCAGCCAAGAATTAATAGTGGGGCAGCGGGGGGGTATCTACGAGCAGTACTTC. V is TRBV4-3 and J is TRBJ2-7, with 10 bases lining up with TRBD2. CDR3 size: 20 residues. Germline CDR1 LGHNA, CDR2 YSLEER. With 0 bases clipped from V and 3 bases from J, the junction kept 17 bases outside the gene matches.

The chain carries TRBV25-1 and TRBJ1-4; a weak D match, TRBD1 (5 bases). CDR3 size: 16 residues. The V end was cut by 1 base, the J end by 4 bases, with 13 bases between. Germline V lookup: CDR1 MGHDK, CDR2 SYGVNS. The CDR3 here is CASSEFLGGFNEKLFF. The CDR3, as DNA: TGTGCCAGCAGTGAATTCCTTGGGGGGTTTAATGAAAAACTGTTTTTT.

This clone was observed once. The J gene is TRBJ2-3, the V gene TRBV13; possibly TRBD2 for D (6 bases). This CDR3 is 15 amino acids long. Germline assignment: CDR1 PRHDT and CDR2 FYEKMQ (reference sequence). The germline V and J ends were trimmed by 5 bases and 4 bases, with 16 bases remaining between them. CDR3 nucleotides: TGTGCCAGCAGCCGGGGGTTTGGAAGGGCAGATACGCAGTATTTT. It codes for CASSRGFGRADTQYF.

The chain has TRBV9 and TRBJ2-1; TRBD2 matches 11 bases. CDR1 is SGDLS and CDR2 is YYNGEE in the germline V gene. The CDR3 runs to 15 residues. Unmatched junction bases numbered 5, after V lost 4 bases and J lost 5 bases. The CDR3 protein is CASSPRLAGNNEQFF. CDR3 sequence (DNA): TGTGCCAGCAGCCCCCGACTAGCGGGGAACAATGAGCAGTTCTTC.

The chain carries TRBV2 and TRBJ2-7, with 10 bases fitting TRBD1. The J segment lost 5 bases and the V segment lost 5 bases, leaving 6 bases of the junction unmatched. Germline V gene data show CDR1 as SNHLY and CDR2 as FYNNEI. There are 14 residues in the CDR3. This CDR3 is CASSSGTGDDEQYF. CDR3 nucleotide sequence: TGTGCCAGCAGTTCCGGGACAGGGGACGACGAGCAGTACTTC.

The J gene is TRBJ1-3, the V gene TRBV9; 7 positions match TRBD1. The CDR3 has 16 amino acids. Germline assignment: CDR1 SGDLS and CDR2 YYNGEE. With V trimmed by 4 bases and J by 4 bases, 11 bases remained unmatched. CDR3 nucleotides: TGTGCCAGCAGCAGGACCACGACAGGGCACGGAAACACCATATATTTT. As protein: CASSRTTTGHGNTIYF.

This clone was counted only a few times. This chain joins TRBV19 and TRBJ1-6, with a tentative D call TRBD1 (6 bases). With 6 bases removed from V and 7 bases from J, the gap between germline ends came to 16 bases. CDR1 is LNHDA, CDR2 SQIVND, per germline (reference sequence). This CDR3 contains 15 residues. The CDR3 DNA reads TGTGCCAGTAGCCCCAACAGGGAAGGAAATTCACCCCTCCACTTT. The encoded protein is CASSPNREGNSPLHF.

This sequence joins TRBV6-2 or TRBV6-3 and TRBJ1-1, with a possible D match to TRBD1 (5 bases). Germline values: CDR1 MNHEY, CDR2 SVGEGT. This CDR3 is 12 amino acids long. The V end was cut by 4 bases, the J end by 7 bases, with 10 bases between. CDR3 bases: TGTGCCAGCAGTTTCGCTAGGGGTGAAGCTTTCTTT. It encodes CASSFARGEAFF.

The chain uses TRBV5-6 and TRBJ1-2, with D possibly matching TRBD1 (6 bases). Germline V lookup: CDR1 SGHDT, CDR2 YYEEEE. V lost 4 bases to trimming and J lost 2 bases, with 9 bases between them. This CDR3 region has 13 residues. DNA for the CDR3: TGTGCCAGCAGCCCTGACAGGAACTATGGCTACACCTTC. This encodes CASSPDRNYGYTF.

Here the CDR3 reads CASSLDVTGRYEQYF. The CDR3 nucleotides read TGTGCCAGCAGCTTAGATGTGACAGGACGATACGAGCAGTACTTC. The chain carries TRBV7-2 and TRBJ2-7; D perhaps matches TRBD1 (6 bases). The CDR3 sequence is 15 residues long. Germline CDR1 is SGHTA and CDR2 is FQGNSA. The V end was cut by 1 base, the J end by 4 bases, with 14 bases between.

The chain recombines TRBV11-2 with TRBJ2-1; weak D call: TRBD2 (5 bases). Germline loops: CDR1 SGHAT, CDR2 FQNNGV. The length of the CDR3 is 14 residues. V was trimmed by 0 bases and J by 9 bases, leaving 12 bases between them. The CDR3 loop is CASSLDRGAREQFF. The CDR3, as DNA: TGTGCCAGCAGCTTAGATCGGGGAGCACGTGAGCAGTTCTTC.